The 28 T cell receptor beta chains listed next were all sequenced from one sample in a study of post-analysis software for immune sequencing data. Whole-study results and caveats: Patients used roughly five TRBV segments, including TRBV5-6, TRBV5-1 and TRBV20-1, more often than controls.

These receptors have no identified antigens. Unique molecular identifiers were present in the TCR beta cDNA libraries. TCRdb processed the PCR reads anew with MiXCR; each CDR3 protein has one entry. The table lists approximately 730,000 distinct CDR3 sequences, about 27% of them singletons. Sample: blood. The receptors shown here come from a girl aged 5-17 years with multiple sclerosis.

The table lists this clonotype with a few counts. CDR3 DNA sequence: TGCAGTGCCACGCCCTTTGGGGGGAGTAAAGGGTCGCAGCAGTACTTC. Protein product: CSATPFGGSKGSQQYF. The chain couples TRBV20-1 to TRBJ2-5; a weak D match, TRBD2 (6 bases). This CDR3 region has 16 residues. Trimming removed 6 bases at V and 11 bases at J, with 31 bases between. Germline CDR1 DFQATT, CDR2 SNEGSKA (reference sequence).

This clonotype was counted between two and nine times. The V call is TRBV6-4, the J call TRBJ2-3; 7 bases map to TRBD2. Germline V gene data show CDR1 as MRHNA and CDR2 as SNTAGT. The CDR3 has 15 amino acids. Germline trimming cut 2 bases from V and 6 bases from J; bases unmatched to any gene: 8. The CDR3 DNA follows: TGTGCCAGCAGTGACGCGGCTAGCGGCGGGGATACGCAGTATTTT. It translates to CASSDAASGGDTQYF.

The gene calls are TRBV6-2 or TRBV6-3 and TRBJ2-1; D call uncertain. The V end was cut by 6 bases, the J end by 15 bases, with 9 bases between. Germline V gene sequence: CDR1 MNHEY, CDR2 SVGEGT. The CDR3 consists of 9 residues. Here the CDR3 reads CASSTKGFF. CDR3 nucleotides: TGTGCCAGCAGCACGAAGGGGTTCTTC.

This clonotype was counted a few times. The CDR3 is CASSGGVGTDTQYF. CDR3 coding DNA: TGTGCCAGCAGTGGAGGGGTAGGCACAGATACGCAGTATTTT. This chain joins TRBV6-1 and TRBJ2-3, with D perhaps matching TRBD1 or TRBD2 (5 bases each). Germline V lookup: CDR1 MNHNS, CDR2 SASEGT. The CDR3 runs 14 residues. Deletions cut 4 bases from V and 1 base from J, with 9 bases between.

This chain connects TRBV7-9 to TRBJ2-7; maybe TRBD2 (6 bases). The J call is in doubt because the DNA end fits TRBJ2-5 better. This CDR3 comprises 14 residues. The germline CDR1 and CDR2 sequences are SEHNR and FQNEAQ (reference sequence). In DNA form, the CDR3 reads TGTGCCAGCAGCTTTGTTGGGACTCAAGAGACCCAGTACTTC. Translated: CASSFVGTQETQYF.

This clonotype was counted a few times. V is TRBV4-3 and J is TRBJ2-3, with TRBD2 identical over 11 bases. Germline CDR1 is LGHNA and CDR2 is YSLEER. J was trimmed by 7 bases and V by 8 bases; bases with no gene match: 5. This CDR3 has 13 residues. This CDR3 is CASGTSGSNTQYF. The CDR3 bases are TGCGCCAGCGGGACTAGCGGTTCGAATACGCAGTATTTT.

This clonotype turned up a few times. The genes are TRBV5-4 and TRBJ2-5, with D perhaps being TRBD1 or TRBD2 (6 bases each). Trimming left V 5 bases short and J 4 bases short, with 18 bases between. This CDR3 is built from 15 residues. Looked up from germline, CDR1 is SGHNT and CDR2 is YYREEE (reference sequence). DNA of the CDR3: TGTGCCAGCAGTTTTCCGTTGGGGGGCGCAGAGACCCAGTACTTC. Translation: CASSFPLGGAETQYF. The entire variable domain, with the rest obtained from reference TRBV5-4 and TRBJ2-5, is as follows: ETGVTQSPTHLIKTRGQQVTLRCSSQSGHNTVSWYQQALGQGPQFIFQYYREEENGRGNFPPRFSGLQFPNYSSELNVNALELDDSALYLCASSFPLGGAETQYFGPGTRLLVL.

This clonotype has only a few counts. The chain uses TRBV20-1 and TRBJ2-4, with TRBD2 matching over 10 bases. Trimming cost V 5 bases and J 3 bases; bases outside gene matches: 7. The CDR3 extends over 15 amino acids. From germline, CDR1 is DFQATT and CDR2 SNEGSKA (reference sequence). CDR3 sequence reads: CSALERGGGKNIQYF. The CDR3 bases are TGCAGTGCTTTAGAGCGGGGGGGGGGCAAAAACATTCAGTACTTC.

This clonotype has just a few counts. The chain has TRBV15 and TRBJ2-1; 9 bases map to TRBD1. The CDR3 totals 15 residues. Germline CDR1 reads LNHNV; CDR2 reads YYDKDF (reference sequence). J lost 3 bases, V lost 7 bases, and 7 bases had no gene match. The CDR3 DNA reads TGTGCCACCATCCCCGGGACAGGGCTCTACAATGAGCAGTTCTTC. It encodes CATIPGTGLYNEQFF.

The table lists this clonotype with a few counts. The chain is built from TRBV20-1 and TRBJ2-7; TRBD2 matches 12 bases. In germline, CDR1 is DFQATT, CDR2 SNEGSKA (reference sequence). V was clipped by 0 bases and J by 0 bases; unmatched bases: 6. This CDR3 has 17 amino acids. CDR3 nucleotide sequence: TGCAGTGCTAGAGACCCGTCGACTAGCGGGAGCTCCTACGAGCAGTACTTC. It translates to CSARDPSTSGSSYEQYF.

This clonotype was seen a handful of times. V and J are TRBV7-8 and TRBJ2-5; TRBD2 might be the D (5 bases). The J call is uncertain, as TRBJ2-7 better fits the DNA end. The CDR3 extends over 15 amino acids. Germline assignment: CDR1 SGHVS and CDR2 FQNEAQ. The CDR3 DNA sequence: TGTGCCAGCAGCTTAGGACTTGGCGGAGGCTACGAGCAGTACTTC. Protein sequence: CASSLGLGGGYEQYF.

V gene TRBV5-6 combines with J gene TRBJ1-1, with a weak D call TRBD1 (5 bases). The CDR3 consists of 13 residues. Trimming cost V 6 bases and J 7 bases, with 16 bases left between them. CDR1 is SGHDT and CDR2 is YYEEEE in the germline V gene. CDR3 sequence: CASNEQEGYEAFF. For the CDR3, the DNA is TGTGCCAGCAACGAACAGGAGGGGTATGAAGCTTTCTTT.

The chain recombines TRBV6-1 with TRBJ1-5, with D unresolved. CDR3 size: 14 residues. Trimming took off 0 bases at V and 5 bases at J, with 8 bases between the two ends. Looked up from germline, CDR1 is MNHNS and CDR2 is SASEGT. In DNA, the CDR3 is TGTGCCAGCAGTGAAGCTTCTACGTATCAGCCCCAGCATTTT. It codes for CASSEASTYQPQHF.

The genes are TRBV7-9 and TRBJ2-1, with D tentatively TRBD1 (6 bases). The CDR3 is 16 residues long. Trimming removed 4 bases from V and 8 bases from J, with 21 bases in between. CDR1 and CDR2 (germline): SEHNR, FQNEAQ (reference sequence). CDR3 bases: TGTGCCAGCAGCTGGGGGCCGGCCACAGGCCTCGATGAGCAGTTCTTC. Its translation is CASSWGPATGLDEQFF.

This clonotype came up a few times. The J gene is TRBJ1-2, the V gene TRBV5-1; TRBD1 aligns across 7 bases. The CDR3 is made up of 14 amino acids. Germline-derived CDR1 and CDR2 are SGHRS and YFSETQ. Trimming at V came to 3 bases and at J to 8 bases, leaving 10 bases not matched to a gene. The CDR3 reads CASSWKGAEGGYTF. The DNA for the CDR3 is TGCGCCAGCAGCTGGAAGGGGGCAGAGGGAGGCTACACCTTC.

This clonotype was observed many times. V and J are TRBV29-1 and TRBJ2-7; D is undetermined. The CDR3 contains 13 residues. With 1 base removed from V and 4 bases from J, the gap between germline ends came to 11 bases. CDR1 and CDR2 (germline): SQVTM, ANQGSEA. CDR3 in DNA: TGCAGCGTTGAAGGGTGGGATTCGTACGAGCAGTACTTC. Protein sequence: CSVEGWDSYEQYF.

The rearrangement links TRBV20-1 to TRBJ1-2, with 8 bases lining up with TRBD1. This CDR3 has 17 residues. The ends lost 6 bases at V and 7 bases at J; junction bases unmatched: 22. The V gene's germline CDR1 is DFQATT and CDR2 SNEGSKA (reference sequence). CDR3 nucleotide sequence: TGCAGTGCCAGTGGACTGGACAGGGTTCAATTTTCCTCTGGCTACACCTTC. Translated, it gives CSASGLDRVQFSSGYTF.

About this clonotype itself: Compared with germline, one end of the junction differs, possibly owing to a read error. The rearrangement links TRBV3-1 to TRBJ2-3; tentatively, D is TRBD2 (5 bases). Germline V gives CDR1 LGHDT, CDR2 YNNKEL (reference sequence). The CDR3 extends over 14 amino acids. CDR3 loop: CASNQDRLADTQYF. The CDR3 nucleotides read TGTGCCAGCAACCAAGACCGGCTAGCCGATACGCAGTATTTT.

This chain joins TRBV6-1 and TRBJ1-2; possibly TRBD1 for D (5 bases). The CDR3 runs to 15 residues. The germline V and J ends were trimmed by 5 bases and 6 bases, with 19 bases remaining between them. The germline V gene has CDR1 MNHNS and CDR2 SASEGT. CDR3 sequence reads: CASSRTGATRDGYTF. The CDR3 DNA reads as TGTGCCAGCAGTCGGACCGGGGCGACAAGGGATGGCTACACCTTC.

As regards this clonotype: A read error is possible here, since a much larger clone lies one base away. This chain uses TRBV5-4 with TRBJ2-5; maybe TRBD1 (7 bases). V was pared by 9 bases and J by 5 bases, with 17 bases between. The germline gives CDR1 SGHNT, CDR2 YYREEE (reference sequence). The CDR3 is made up of 13 amino acids. CDR3 nucleotides: TGTGCCAACAGATTGACAGGGAGGGAGACCCAGTACTTC. Its protein product is CANRLTGRETQYF.

J is TRBJ1-2 and V is TRBV10-3; 7 nucleotides match TRBD1. There are 13 residues in the CDR3. The germline V gene has CDR1 ENHRY and CDR2 SYGVKD. The V gene end was trimmed by 6 bases and the J gene end by 7 bases; junction bases not matched to a gene: 8. CDR3 nucleotide sequence: TGTGCCATCAGGCCGGGACAGAATCGTGGCTACACCTTC. Its protein product is CAIRPGQNRGYTF.

This clonotype was detected only a few times. V and J are TRBV14 and TRBJ2-3; 9 bases map to TRBD1. CDR1 is SGHDN, CDR2 FVKESK, per germline. The trim removed 4 bases at V and 2 bases at J, leaving 7 bases unmatched. The CDR3 spans 16 residues. The CDR3 DNA follows: TGTGCCAGCAGCCGGAGCCGGGACAGGGTCACAGATACGCAGTATTTT. Protein: CASSRSRDRVTDTQYF.

The chain employs TRBV20-1 and TRBJ2-5, with 8 bases matching TRBD2. The J call may be incorrect, as the DNA end agrees better with TRBJ2-7. Germline V gives CDR1 DFQATT, CDR2 SNEGSKA (reference sequence). The CDR3 length is 16 residues. The DNA for the CDR3 is TGCAGTGCTAGTCTAGGGGCCGGCGGGAGGAGCTACGAGCAGTACTTC. Protein: CSASLGAGGRSYEQYF.

This clonotype has only one observation. A much larger clone lies one base from this, so it may be a read error. The chain uses TRBV9 and TRBJ2-1, with D possibly called TRBD1 or TRBD2 (6 bases each). CDR1 and CDR2 (germline): SGDLS, YYNGEE. The V end lost 5 bases, the J end lost 6 bases, and 15 bases lay between the germline ends. The CDR3 length is 14 residues. The CDR3 reads CASRPSGGCNEQFF. The CDR3 DNA reads TGTGCCAGCAGACCCTCCGGGGGCTGCAATGAGCAGTTCTTC.

This clonotype was observed a few times. The chain is built from TRBV6-2 or TRBV6-3 and TRBJ1-5; 10 bases are shared with TRBD1. This CDR3 contains 18 residues. Germline V CDR1 and CDR2: MNHEY, SVGEGT. The ends lost 4 bases at V and 0 bases at J; junction bases unmatched: 9. CDR3 DNA: TGTGCCAGCAGTTTGCGGCGGACAGGGGGATATAGCAATCAGCCCCAGCATTTT. Its protein product is CASSLRRTGGYSNQPQHF.

This clonotype was detected a few times. The chain combines TRBV12-3 or TRBV12-4 with TRBJ2-3; D unclear. Trimming took off 6 bases at V and 6 bases at J, with 7 bases between the two ends. CDR3 size: 11 residues. The CDR3 nucleotides read TGTGCCAGCAGCCGCGTTGATACGCAGTATTTT. Amino acid sequence: CASSRVDTQYF.

The V gene is TRBV28, the J gene TRBJ2-1, with 8 bases aligning to TRBD2. Germline-derived CDR1 and CDR2 are MDHEN and SYDVKM. Trimming took 6 bases from V and 9 from J; bases not matched to a gene: 10. The CDR3 spans 14 residues. CDR3 amino acids: CASRSAGASTEQFF. DNA for the CDR3: TGTGCCAGCAGGTCAGCGGGAGCGAGTACTGAGCAGTTCTTC.

CDR3 in amino acids: CASSAAGGNKNIQYF. The CDR3 DNA reads TGTGCCAGCAGCGCCGCGGGAGGGAACAAAAACATTCAGTACTTC. V usage is TRBV9 and J usage is TRBJ2-4, with 9 bases matching TRBD2. This CDR3 contains 15 residues. J gave up 3 bases and V 3 bases, and 4 bases lay outside the gene matches. In germline, CDR1 is SGDLS, CDR2 YYNGEE.